Each of the 22 T cell receptor beta chains below was sequenced from the same sample in a study of cytomegalovirus exposure and HLA in healthy donors. Primers included in the PCR were 60 Vbeta and 13 Jbeta primers. Profiled with immunoSEQ multiplex PCR; TCRdb holds only in-frame clones, not every one. The sample shows more than 90,000 clones, more than 70% of them seen only once. Material for sequencing was PBMCs. The receptors were gathered from a female donor in good health and CMV-seronegative.

The chain joins TRBV10-1 to TRBJ1-1; 8 nucleotides align to TRBD1. V was clipped by 7 bases and J by 5 bases; unmatched bases: 6. CDR1 WNHNN and CDR2 SYGVQD come from the germline V gene (reference sequence). This CDR3 comprises 13 residues. CDR3 in DNA: TGCGCCAGCACCCGGACAGGGTCAACTGAAGCTTTCTTT. Amino acid sequence: CASTRTGSTEAFF.

This sequence joins TRBV5-4 and TRBJ2-2, with 7 bases aligning to TRBD2. CDR1 is SGHNT and CDR2 is YYREEE in the germline V gene (reference sequence). The CDR3 spans 16 residues. After removal of 4 bases from V and 7 bases from J, the junction contained 13 bases not matched to a gene. The CDR3 reads CASSPGTKKYGGELFF. The CDR3 DNA reads TGTGCCAGCAGCCCCGGGACTAAGAAATACGGCGGGGAGCTGTTTTTT.

The chain combines TRBV27 with TRBJ2-2; 7 bases align to TRBD2. The CDR3 is 14 amino acids. The J segment lost 6 bases and the V segment lost 4 bases, leaving 5 bases of the junction unmatched. Germline CDR1 is MNHEY and CDR2 is SMNVEV (reference sequence). For the CDR3, the DNA is TGTGCCAGCAGTTGGCGGGAGTCGTCCGGGGAGCTGTTTTTT. It yields the protein CASSWRESSGELFF.

This chain links TRBV7-8 with TRBJ2-2; D is possibly TRBD2 (6 bases). CDR1 and CDR2 from the germline V gene are SGHVS and FQNEAQ. The CDR3 sequence is 15 residues long. Trimming took 4 bases from V and 4 from J, leaving 13 bases between them. CDR3 loop: CASSSLEGSTGELFF. The CDR3 nucleotides read TGTGCCAGCAGCTCGTTGGAGGGGTCCACCGGGGAGCTGTTTTTT.

This chain connects TRBV14 to TRBJ2-4, with D tentatively TRBD1 (6 bases). From germline, CDR1 is SGHDN and CDR2 FVKESK. The V and J ends lost 2 bases and 0 bases respectively, with 11 bases between them. The length of the CDR3 is 16 residues. CDR3 nucleotide sequence: TGTGCCAGCAGCCAATGGGACACGGTAGCCAAAAACATTCAGTACTTC. It is translated as CASSQWDTVAKNIQYF.

This clone was observed a handful of times. V usage is TRBV6-1 and J usage is TRBJ1-2, with 7 bases lining up with TRBD1. After removal of 2 bases from V and 7 bases from J, the junction contained 7 bases not matched to a gene. The CDR3 loop spans 14 amino acids. CDR1 and CDR2 from the germline V gene are MNHNS and SASEGT. As DNA, the CDR3 is TGTGCCAGCAGTGAACAGACAGGGACCGGTGGCTACACCTTC. This translates into CASSEQTGTGGYTF.

This clone was seen a few times. The chain employs TRBV18 and TRBJ2-1; 12 positions match TRBD2. From germline, CDR1 is KGHSH and CDR2 LQKENI. The CDR3 has 15 residues. The V and J ends lost 1 base and 5 bases, in that order; junction bases with no gene match: 0. As DNA, the CDR3 is TGTGCCAGCTCACCACGACTAGCGGGAGACAATGAGCAGTTCTTC. Protein: CASSPRLAGDNEQFF.

J is TRBJ2-1 and V is TRBV7-3, with 8 nucleotides matching TRBD2. Germline CDR1 is SGHTA and CDR2 is FQGTGA. The CDR3 loop spans 13 amino acids. Germline trimming cut 3 bases from V and 13 bases from J; bases unmatched to any gene: 8. The CDR3 DNA follows: TGTGCCAGCAGCTTCAGATCTAGCGGGCCACAGTTCTTC. Its protein is CASSFRSSGPQFF.

The chain combines TRBV7-3 with TRBJ2-5, with TRBD1 identical over 7 bases. The CDR3 extends over 13 amino acids. Trimming at V came to 1 base and at J to 5 bases, leaving 1 base not matched to a gene. Germline CDR1 SGHTA, CDR2 FQGTGA. CDR3 sequence: CASSLNRGETQYF. CDR3 nucleotide sequence: TGTGCCAGCAGCTTAAACAGGGGTGAGACCCAGTACTTC. The whole variable domain, remainder taken from reference TRBV7-3 and TRBJ2-5, is GAGVSQTPSNKVTEKGKYVELRCDPISGHTALYWYRQSLGQGPEFLIYFQGTGAADDSGLPNDRFFAVRPEGSVSTLKIQRTERGDSAVYLCASSLNRGETQYFGPGTRLLVL.

The sample holds a few counts of this clone. Different DNA sequences within this sample yield the same CDR3. The CDR3 DNA reads as TGCGCCAGCAGCTTCGACAGGGGTGCTGAAGCTTTCTTT. Protein product: CASSFDRGAEAFF. The rearrangement joins TRBV5-1 to TRBJ1-1; TRBD1 agrees at 8 bases. The junction had 3 bases not matched to a gene; V was cut back by 2 bases and J by 6 bases. The CDR3 spans 13 residues. The germline CDR1 and CDR2 sequences are SGHRS and YFSETQ.

This clone was seen just once. The rearrangement joins TRBV27 to TRBJ1-6; the D gene is possibly TRBD1 (6 bases). Germline V gene lookup returns CDR1 MNHEY and CDR2 SMNVEV (reference sequence). Between the trimmed V and J ends, which lost 4 bases and 8 bases, there was a span of 12 bases. CDR3 length: 14 amino acids. CDR3 in amino acids: CASSSTGWDSPLHF. CDR3 sequence (DNA): TGTGCCAGCAGTTCTACAGGGTGGGATTCACCCCTCCACTTT.

CDR3 nucleotide sequence: TGTGCCAGTAGTAGCCCTCGACAGATCACAGATACGCAGTATTTT. It encodes CASSSPRQITDTQYF. This rearrangement joins TRBV19 to TRBJ2-3; D possibly corresponds to TRBD1 (5 bases). Trimming stripped 4 bases from V and 2 bases from J, with 13 bases between. This CDR3 region has 15 residues. The germline CDR1 and CDR2 sequences are LNHDA and SQIVND (reference sequence).

The CDR3, as DNA: TGCAGCGCTGGAGGTGCCGAGAACACTGAAGCTTTCTTT. Its translation is CSAGGAENTEAFF. The genes are TRBV29-1 and TRBJ1-1; D not certain. The CDR3 totals 13 residues. Germline CDR1 SQVTM, CDR2 ANQGSEA. V gave up 7 bases and J gave up 1 base, with 13 bases separating them.

This clone was seen only once. The chain carries TRBV4-3 and TRBJ2-7, with TRBD2 identical over 11 bases. V lost 4 bases, J lost 4 bases, and 9 bases stayed unmatched. Germline V CDR1 and CDR2: LGHNA, YSLEER. The CDR3 contains 16 residues. Here the CDR3 DNA reads TGCGCCAGCAGCCCAAGGGGGGGACTAGCGGTATACGAGCAGTACTTC. Translated: CASSPRGGLAVYEQYF.

The chain combines TRBV4-3 with TRBJ2-5; 14 bases match TRBD2. The length of the CDR3 is 16 residues. Trimming at V came to 4 bases and at J to 0 bases, leaving 1 base not matched to a gene. Germline lookup yields CDR1 LGHNA and CDR2 YSLEER. This CDR3 is CASSLTSGRDQETQYF. The CDR3 nucleotides read TGCGCCAGCAGCCTGACTAGCGGGAGGGACCAAGAGACCCAGTACTTC.

In the case of this clone: One end of the junction is discordant with germline, which a read error may explain. The V and J genes are TRBV7-7 and TRBJ1-4, with D possibly TRBD1 on 5 matching bases. This CDR3 comprises 15 residues. The V gene's germline CDR1 is SSHAT and CDR2 FNYEAQ (reference sequence). The CDR3 here is CASSPGRGTNEKLFF. CDR3 DNA sequence: TGTGCTAGCAGCCCCGGAAGGGGAACTAATGAAAAACTGTTTTTT.

The CDR3 region is CASSALQTGGPTDTQYF. For the CDR3, the DNA is TGCGCCAGCAGCGCCCTACAAACGGGAGGGCCCACAGATACGCAGTATTTT. The chain combines TRBV5-1 with TRBJ2-3; 8 positions agree with TRBD2. The CDR3 extends over 17 amino acids. Germline-derived CDR1 and CDR2 are SGHRS and YFSETQ. Trimming cost V 4 bases and J 2 bases; bases outside gene matches: 12.

The chain recombines TRBV5-4 with TRBJ2-3; D unresolved. The germline V gene has CDR1 SGHNT and CDR2 YYREEE (reference sequence). The V end was cut by 1 base, the J end by 1 base, with 4 bases between. CDR3 length: 13 amino acids. The CDR3 is CASSLTGTDTQYF. DNA for the CDR3: TGTGCCAGCAGCTTGACGGGCACAGATACGCAGTATTTT.

The chain recombines TRBV7-2 with TRBJ2-3, with 7 bases lining up with TRBD1. CDR3 size: 15 residues. CDR1 and CDR2 from the germline V gene are SGHTA and FQGNSA. Trimming at V came to 2 bases and at J to 1 base, leaving 3 bases not matched to a gene. CDR3 protein: CASSLRQGGTDTQYF. As DNA, the CDR3 is TGTGCCAGCAGCTTAAGACAGGGAGGCACAGATACGCAGTATTTT.

This clone was found a few times. The V call is TRBV5-4, the J call TRBJ2-5; a weak D match, TRBD1 (6 bases). V dropped 4 bases and J dropped 5 bases, with 12 bases sitting between them. CDR1 is SGHNT and CDR2 is YYREEE in the germline V gene (reference sequence). The CDR3 is 13 amino acids. CDR3 bases: TGTGCCAGCAGCCTGCAAACAGGGGAGACCCAGTACTTC. Its translation: CASSLQTGETQYF.

This chain links TRBV5-1 with TRBJ1-1; no definite D call. Per germline, CDR1 SGHRS and CDR2 YFSETQ. This CDR3 is 14 amino acids long. Trimming took 4 bases from V and 1 from J, leaving 11 bases between them. The CDR3 region is CASSMQQQNTEAFF. CDR3 DNA: TGCGCCAGCAGCATGCAACAACAGAACACTGAAGCTTTCTTT.

This chain uses TRBV6-1 with TRBJ1-2, with D unclear. Trimming left V 3 bases short and J 4 bases short, with 21 bases between. CDR1 MNHNS and CDR2 SASEGT come from the germline V gene. The CDR3 totals 17 residues. The DNA for the CDR3 is TGTGCCAGCAGTGAGATCCCGGGCGCCACGCGGGGCTATGGCTACACCTTC. Translated: CASSEIPGATRGYGYTF.